These 23 T cell receptor beta chains were sequenced from one sample in a study of blood T cells in healthy people across ages (dated by TCRdb to between 2015 and 2017). The library came from 5' RACE. TCRdb shows the sequencer as Illumina HiSeq 2500. A second PCR of roughly 7 to 11 cycles was performed with a sample-barcoded 5' primer and a J-beta primer mix. The raw public data were reprocessed by TCRdb itself: fastp quality trimming at Q25, MiXCR clonotype calling, in-frame beta chains only. A single entry per CDR3 protein holds the most common genes and DNA from its merged rows. A total of about 730,000 distinct CDR3 sequences appear in this sample, approximately 39% of them only once. The ten biggest clones cover 20% to 25% of the sample. The material sequenced was blood. These TCRs come from a woman aged 60-75 years in good health.

This clonotype appeared a few times. The chain employs TRBV14 and TRBJ2-1; tentatively, D is TRBD1 (6 bases). Germline CDR1 reads SGHDN; CDR2 reads FVKESK. This CDR3 contains 15 residues. Trimming removed 1 base at V and 3 bases at J, with 10 bases between. The CDR3 nucleotides are TGTGCCAGCAGCCAAGTCAACAGGGACTACAATGAGCAGTTCTTC. Its protein is CASSQVNRDYNEQFF.

This clonotype appeared a few times. This chain joins TRBV28 and TRBJ1-2, with a tentative D call TRBD1 (5 bases). Trimming stripped 2 bases from V and 8 bases from J, with 12 bases between. The CDR3 covers 13 residues. Germline V lookup: CDR1 MDHEN, CDR2 SYDVKM. CDR3: CASSLVSGIGYTF. For the CDR3, the DNA is TGTGCCAGCAGTTTAGTCTCAGGGATCGGCTACACCTTC.

The V gene is TRBV21-1, the J gene TRBJ2-7; TRBD1, as called in the table, went unchecked against the DNA. TRBV21-1 is given as a pseudogene. The CDR3 is made up of 15 amino acids. Written as DNA, the CDR3 is TGTGCCAGCAGCAAAGCGGCTTGGGTAGCCGGGGAGCAGTACTTC. This gives the protein CASSKAAWVAGEQYF.

This clonotype was seen many times. J is TRBJ2-5 and V is TRBV4-1, with 9 positions matching TRBD1. Per the germline V gene, CDR1 is MGHRA and CDR2 is YSYEKL. After removal of 0 bases from V and 1 base from J, the junction contained 6 bases not matched to a gene. CDR3 length: 17 amino acids. The CDR3 sequence: CASSQDRGQGVQETQYF. The CDR3 coding sequence is TGCGCCAGCAGCCAAGATCGGGGACAGGGCGTCCAAGAGACCCAGTACTTC.

The genes are TRBV29-1 and TRBJ1-5, with 7 bases identical to TRBD1. Germline CDR1 and CDR2: SQVTM and ANQGSEA. The CDR3 totals 15 residues. The junction had 15 bases not matched to a gene; V was cut back by 8 bases and J by 5 bases. The CDR3 DNA reads TGCAGCTCTCACTTCCCAGACAGGGATCATCAGCCCCAGCATTTT. This codes for CSSHFPDRDHQPQHF.

This clonotype appeared once. This sequence joins TRBV6-2 or TRBV6-3 and TRBJ2-2; D remains unclear. V was trimmed by 5 bases and J by 4 bases, leaving 8 bases between them. CDR1 and CDR2 (germline): MNHEY, SVGEGT. CDR3 length: 13 residues. The CDR3 spells CASSNVGTGELFF. CDR3 DNA sequence: TGTGCCAGCAGTAACGTGGGCACCGGGGAGCTGTTTTTT.

V is TRBV4-1 and J is TRBJ1-1; possible D gene TRBD1, 6 bases. CDR3 length: 14 amino acids. Germline CDR1 is MGHRA and CDR2 is YSYEKL. Trimming shortened V by 3 bases and J by 5 bases, and 13 bases separated the two germline ends. The DNA of the CDR3 is TGCGCCAGCAGCCATACGGGGGGGCGAACTGAAGCTTTCTTT. Translation gives CASSHTGGRTEAFF.

J is TRBJ2-5 and V is TRBV20-1; D possibly corresponds to TRBD2 (7 bases). Between the trimmed V and J ends, which lost 1 base and 4 bases, there was a span of 19 bases. Germline lookup yields CDR1 DFQATT and CDR2 SNEGSKA (reference sequence). The CDR3 has 16 residues. The CDR3 reads CSARGWGGGSGETQYF. The CDR3 DNA follows: TGCAGTGCTAGAGGGTGGGGAGGGGGAAGCGGAGAGACCCAGTACTTC.

The J gene is TRBJ2-5, the V gene TRBV6-4, with TRBD1 matching over 10 bases. V trimming: 7 bases; J trimming: 5 bases; junction bases outside the gene matches: 10. This CDR3 is 15 amino acids long. Germline loops: CDR1 MRHNA, CDR2 SNTAGT. CDR3: CASTKETGGLETQYF. CDR3 nucleotide sequence: TGTGCCAGCACCAAGGAGACAGGGGGCTTGGAGACCCAGTACTTC.

This clonotype showed up just a few times. This chain links TRBV25-1 with TRBJ2-7; maybe TRBD1 (6 bases). The CDR3 totals 14 residues. The V and J ends lost 3 bases and 2 bases respectively, with 11 bases between them. Germline V gives CDR1 MGHDK, CDR2 SYGVNS. The DNA of the CDR3 is TGTGCCAGCAGTGACAACAGGGAAACCTACGAGCAGTACTTC. Translated: CASSDNRETYEQYF.

V and J are TRBV6-6 and TRBJ2-5, with 8 nucleotides matching TRBD1. The CDR3 runs to 12 residues. Looked up from germline, CDR1 is MNHNY and CDR2 is SVGAGI (reference sequence). The trim removed 6 bases at V and 11 bases at J, leaving 8 bases unmatched. The DNA of the CDR3 is TGTGCCAGCAGGACAGGGGCTCGGGAGCAGTACTTC. Its protein product is CASRTGAREQYF.

This clonotype has just one count. The chain employs TRBV27 and TRBJ1-6; D remains unclear. The CDR3 sequence is 14 residues long. The germline V gene encodes CDR1 MNHEY and CDR2 SMNVEV (reference sequence). Trimming took 6 bases from V and 13 from J, leaving 19 bases between them. The CDR3 loop is CASRPWSPKEPLHF. The DNA of the CDR3 is TGTGCCAGCAGACCCTGGTCACCCAAAGAGCCCCTCCACTTT.

This clonotype was observed a few times. The chain is built from TRBV12-3 or TRBV12-4 and TRBJ2-5; weak D call: TRBD1 (6 bases). Judging by the DNA end, TRBJ2-7 fits better; the J call may be wrong. The CDR3 consists of 15 residues. CDR3 residues: CASSSNRAVIYEQYF. The DNA of the CDR3 is TGTGCCAGCAGTTCGAACAGGGCGGTTATCTACGAGCAGTACTTC.

Regarding this clonotype: The junction and the germline gene differ at one end; a read error may be behind it. This chain joins TRBV4-3 and TRBJ2-2; TRBD2 matches 12 bases. The CDR3 length is 18 residues. Germline V gives CDR1 LGHNA, CDR2 YSLEER. CDR3 protein: CASSQDPITSGRTGGLFF. CDR3 bases: TGCGCCAGCAGCCAAGATCCAATCACTAGCGGGAGGACCGGGGGGCTGTTTTTT.

The chain carries TRBV20-1 and TRBJ2-1; D not resolved. In germline, CDR1 is DFQATT, CDR2 SNEGSKA (reference sequence). Between the trimmed V and J ends, which lost 5 bases and 7 bases, there was a span of 18 bases. The CDR3 loop spans 14 amino acids. For the CDR3, the DNA is TGCAGTGCTTTGACGAGCTCAGTATGGAATGAGCAGTTCTTC. Amino acids: CSALTSSVWNEQFF.

This clonotype showed up many times. This sequence joins TRBV3-1 and TRBJ2-1, with TRBD2 identical over 13 bases. The ends lost 3 bases at V and 8 bases at J; junction bases unmatched: 1. This CDR3 comprises 14 residues. From germline, CDR1 is LGHDT and CDR2 YNNKEL (reference sequence). Written as DNA, the CDR3 is TGTGCCAGCAGCCACACTAGCGGGGGGGATGAGCAGTTCTTC. Its translation: CASSHTSGGDEQFF.

As concerns this clonotype: Since a much larger clone is just one base distant, this may be a read error. The genes are TRBV28 and TRBJ1-2; possibly TRBD1 for D (6 bases). The CDR3 runs to 13 residues. Germline V CDR1 and CDR2: MDHEN, SYDVKM. The CDR3 DNA sequence: TGTGCCAGCAGTCGCGACAGGTTTTATGACTACACCTTC. This encodes CASSRDRFYDYTF.

Notes on this clonotype: A read error may be the cause here, since a much bigger clone is one base away. The V call is TRBV20-1, the J call TRBJ2-5; 9 positions agree with TRBD2. Near its end, the DNA agrees better with TRBJ2-1, so the J call may be wrong. Per the germline V gene, CDR1 is DFQATT and CDR2 is SNEGSKA (reference sequence). CDR3 length: 13 amino acids. CDR3 sequence: CSARLAGQETQFF. The CDR3 bases are TGCAGTGCTAGACTAGCGGGGCAAGAGACCCAGTTCTTC.

J is TRBJ2-1 and V is TRBV6-5; 15 bases fit TRBD2. The CDR3 spans 14 residues. Unmatched junction bases numbered 2, after V lost 6 bases and J lost 8 bases. Germline V gene sequence: CDR1 MNHEY, CDR2 SVGAGI. As DNA, the CDR3 is TGTGCCAGCAGCGGACTAGCGGGGGGGGATGAGCAGTTCTTC. This encodes CASSGLAGGDEQFF.

The rearrangement links TRBV7-3 to TRBJ2-1; D possibly corresponds to TRBD2 (5 bases). The CDR3 is 13 residues long. V gave up 4 bases and J gave up 10 bases, with 14 bases separating them. Looked up from germline, CDR1 is SGHTA and CDR2 is FQGTGA. The CDR3 protein is CASSSGLRQEQFF. CDR3 nucleotide sequence: TGTGCCAGCAGCTCCGGACTCCGCCAAGAGCAGTTCTTC.

Concerning this clonotype itself: With a much larger clone just one base away, this may be a read error. This chain links TRBV29-1 with TRBJ2-4, with D perhaps TRBD2 (6 bases). The closer fit of TRBJ2-7 to the DNA end suggests the J call may be wrong. The CDR3 spans 14 residues. Germline V gene lookup returns CDR1 SQVTM and CDR2 ANQGSEA. The CDR3 is CSVEAARLVAEQYF. The CDR3, as DNA: TGCAGCGTTGAAGCCGCCAGACTAGTCGCCGAGCAGTACTTC.

The rearrangement links TRBV5-1 to TRBJ2-5; D is perhaps TRBD2 (5 bases). This CDR3 has 13 residues. Germline CDR1 and CDR2: SGHRS and YFSETQ. V dropped 5 bases and J dropped 1 base, with 9 bases sitting between them. The CDR3 reads CASRLALQETQYF. In DNA form, the CDR3 reads TGCGCCAGCAGGTTAGCGCTCCAAGAGACCCAGTACTTC.

V and J are TRBV20-1 and TRBJ2-4; 8 nucleotides align to TRBD1. CDR1 is DFQATT and CDR2 is SNEGSKA in the germline V gene (reference sequence). Trimming removed 1 base from V and 7 bases from J; junction bases left unmatched: 6. This CDR3 region has 14 residues. CDR3 nucleotides: TGCAGTGCTAGAGTACCAGGGGGCCCGAACATTCAGTACTTC. As protein: CSARVPGGPNIQYF.